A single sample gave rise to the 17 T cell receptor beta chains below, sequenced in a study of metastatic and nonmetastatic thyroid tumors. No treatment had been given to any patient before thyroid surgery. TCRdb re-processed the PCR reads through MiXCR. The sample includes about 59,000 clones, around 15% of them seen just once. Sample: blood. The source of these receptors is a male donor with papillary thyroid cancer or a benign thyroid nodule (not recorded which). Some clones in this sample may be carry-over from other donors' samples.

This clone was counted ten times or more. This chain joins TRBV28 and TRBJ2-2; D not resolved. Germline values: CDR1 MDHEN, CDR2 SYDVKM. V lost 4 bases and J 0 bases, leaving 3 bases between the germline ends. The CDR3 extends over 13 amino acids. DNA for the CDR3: TGTGCCAGCAGTTCCCCGAACACCGGGGAGCTGTTTTTT. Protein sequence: CASSSPNTGELFF.

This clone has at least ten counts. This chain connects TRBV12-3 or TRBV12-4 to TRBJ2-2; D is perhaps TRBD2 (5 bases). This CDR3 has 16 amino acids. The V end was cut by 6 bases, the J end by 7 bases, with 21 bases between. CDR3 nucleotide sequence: TGTGCCAGCAGCCCCGGGCCCGGAGGTGACCTCGGGGAGCTGTTTTTT. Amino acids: CASSPGPGGDLGELFF.

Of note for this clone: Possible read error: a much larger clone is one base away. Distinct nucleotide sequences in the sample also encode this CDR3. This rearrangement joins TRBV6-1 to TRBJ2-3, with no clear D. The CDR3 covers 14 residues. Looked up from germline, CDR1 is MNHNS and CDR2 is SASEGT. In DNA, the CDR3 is TGTGCCAGCAGTGAAGCTTCAGACACAGATACACAGTATTTT. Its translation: CASSEASDTDTQYF.

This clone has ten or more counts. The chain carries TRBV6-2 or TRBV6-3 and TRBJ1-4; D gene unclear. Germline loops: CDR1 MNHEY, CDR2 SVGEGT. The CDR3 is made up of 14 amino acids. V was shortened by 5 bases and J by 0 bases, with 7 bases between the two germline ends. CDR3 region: CASSLTATNEKLFF. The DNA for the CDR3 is TGTGCCAGCAGTCTTACAGCAACTAATGAAAAACTGTTTTTT.

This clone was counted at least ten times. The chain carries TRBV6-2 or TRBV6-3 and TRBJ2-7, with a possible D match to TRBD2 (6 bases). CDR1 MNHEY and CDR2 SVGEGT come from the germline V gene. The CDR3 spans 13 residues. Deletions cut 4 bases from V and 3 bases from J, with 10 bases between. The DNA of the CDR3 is TGTGCCAGCAGTTTATGGCGGGACTACGAGCAGTACGTC. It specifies CASSLWRDYEQYV.

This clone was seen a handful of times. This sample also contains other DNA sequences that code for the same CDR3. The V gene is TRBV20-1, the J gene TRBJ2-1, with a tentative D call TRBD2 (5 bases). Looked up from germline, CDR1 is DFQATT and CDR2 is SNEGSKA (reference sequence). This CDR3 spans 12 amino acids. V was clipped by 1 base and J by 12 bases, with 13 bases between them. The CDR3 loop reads CSARVGEPRQFF. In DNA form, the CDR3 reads TGCAGTGCTAGAGTCGGGGAGCCGCGGCAGTTCTTC.

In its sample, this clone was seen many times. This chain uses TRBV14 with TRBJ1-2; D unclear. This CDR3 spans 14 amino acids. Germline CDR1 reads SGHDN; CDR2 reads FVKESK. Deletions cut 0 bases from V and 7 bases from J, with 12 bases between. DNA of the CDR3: TGTGCCAGCAGCCAAGACCCAGTCGGTACTGGCTACACCTTC. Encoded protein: CASSQDPVGTGYTF.

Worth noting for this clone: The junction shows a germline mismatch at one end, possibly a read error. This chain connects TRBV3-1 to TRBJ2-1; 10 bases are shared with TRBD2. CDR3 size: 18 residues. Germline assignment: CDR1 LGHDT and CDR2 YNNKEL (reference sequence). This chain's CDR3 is CASIQVSSGRFSYNEQFF. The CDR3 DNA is TGTGCCAGCATCCAAGTGAGTAGCGGGAGGTTCTCCTACAATGAGCAGTTCTTC.

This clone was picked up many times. This CDR3 reads CASSQITGGSGYTF. CDR3 nucleotide sequence: TGCGCCAGCAGCCAAATCACAGGGGGAAGTGGCTACACCTTC. This chain uses TRBV4-1 with TRBJ1-2, with 8 bases identical to TRBD1. V lost 2 bases to trimming and J lost 7 bases; unmatched junction nucleotides: 6. There are 14 residues in the CDR3. Germline V lookup: CDR1 MGHRA, CDR2 YSYEKL.

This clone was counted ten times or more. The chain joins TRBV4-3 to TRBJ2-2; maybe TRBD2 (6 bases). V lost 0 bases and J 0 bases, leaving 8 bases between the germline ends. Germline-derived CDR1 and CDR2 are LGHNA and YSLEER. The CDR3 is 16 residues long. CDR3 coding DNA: TGCGCCAGCAGCCAAGACGCGGGAACGAACACCGGGGAGCTGTTTTTT. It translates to CASSQDAGTNTGELFF.

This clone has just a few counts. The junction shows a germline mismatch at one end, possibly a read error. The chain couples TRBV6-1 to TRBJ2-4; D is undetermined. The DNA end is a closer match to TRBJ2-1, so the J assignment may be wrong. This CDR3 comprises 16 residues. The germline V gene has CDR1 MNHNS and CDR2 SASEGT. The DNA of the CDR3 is TGTGCCAGCAGTGAAGGTCTGCCCCTTAGGGCCAATGATCAGTTCTTC. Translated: CASSEGLPLRANDQFF.

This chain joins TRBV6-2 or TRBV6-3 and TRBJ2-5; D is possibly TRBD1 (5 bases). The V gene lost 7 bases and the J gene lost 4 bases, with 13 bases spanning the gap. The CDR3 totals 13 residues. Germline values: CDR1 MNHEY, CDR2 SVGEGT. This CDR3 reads CASIGAGRETQYF. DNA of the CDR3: TGTGCCAGCATAGGGGCTGGCCGAGAGACCCAGTACTTC.

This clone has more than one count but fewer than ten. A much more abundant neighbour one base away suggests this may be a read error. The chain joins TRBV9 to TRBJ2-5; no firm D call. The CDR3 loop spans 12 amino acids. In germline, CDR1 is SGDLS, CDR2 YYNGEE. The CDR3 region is CAISPSQETQYF. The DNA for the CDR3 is TGTGCCATCAGCCCGTCGCAAGAGACCCAGTACTTC.

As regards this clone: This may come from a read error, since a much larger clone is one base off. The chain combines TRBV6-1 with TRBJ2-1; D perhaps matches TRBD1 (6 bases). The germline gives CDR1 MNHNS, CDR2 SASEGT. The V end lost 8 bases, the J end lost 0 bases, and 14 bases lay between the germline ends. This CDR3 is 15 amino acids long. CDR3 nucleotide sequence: TGTGCCAGCGTCCGGGACACCAGCTCCTACAATGAGCAGTTCTTC. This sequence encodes CASVRDTSSYNEQFF.

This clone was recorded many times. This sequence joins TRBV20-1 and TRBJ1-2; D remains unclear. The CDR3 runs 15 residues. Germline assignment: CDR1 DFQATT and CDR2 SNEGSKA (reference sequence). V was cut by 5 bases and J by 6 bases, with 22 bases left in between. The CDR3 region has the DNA TGCAGTGCTTACCCCCGGGCAGCTAGTCCGGATGGCTACACCTTC. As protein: CSAYPRAASPDGYTF.

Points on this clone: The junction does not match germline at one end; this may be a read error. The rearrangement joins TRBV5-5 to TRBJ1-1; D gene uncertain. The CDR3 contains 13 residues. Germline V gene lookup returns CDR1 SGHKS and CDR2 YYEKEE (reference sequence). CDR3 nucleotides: TGTGCCAGCAGCGTGAGAATCTCCACTGAAGCTCTCTTT. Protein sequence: CASSVRISTEALF.

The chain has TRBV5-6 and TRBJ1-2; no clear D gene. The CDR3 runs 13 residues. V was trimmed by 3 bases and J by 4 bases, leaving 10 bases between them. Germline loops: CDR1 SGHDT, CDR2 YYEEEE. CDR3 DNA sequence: TGTGCCAGCAGCTACTCTGGTACCTATGGCTACACCTTC. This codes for CASSYSGTYGYTF.